One sample yielded the 26 T cell receptor beta chains listed below, sequenced in a study of T cell repertoires in cytomegalovirus infection. TCRdb ran MiXCR on the reads and lists one entry per CDR3 protein. The sample lists a few hundred thousand distinct CDR3 sequences; 15% to 20% were seen once. Sequencing input: PBMCs. The receptors stem from a human donor in good health (CMV status not recorded). Some clones in this sample may be carry-over from other donors' samples.

This clonotype was found a few times. The rearrangement links TRBV5-6 to TRBJ1-2; D uncertain. Germline CDR1 SGHDT, CDR2 YYEEEE. The V end was cut by 4 bases, the J end by 2 bases, with 12 bases between. CDR3 size: 14 residues. The CDR3 loop is CASSVQPGNYGYTF. DNA for the CDR3: TGTGCCAGCAGCGTACAACCGGGGAACTATGGCTACACCTTC.

This clonotype was counted many times. The V gene is TRBV7-2, the J gene TRBJ1-3; 7 bases agree with TRBD1. The CDR3 is 15 residues long. CDR1 is SGHTA and CDR2 is FQGNSA in the germline V gene. V trimming: 2 bases; J trimming: 7 bases; junction bases outside the gene matches: 8. DNA of the CDR3: TGTGCCAGCAGCTTAAGGCGACAGGGAGATAACACCATATATTTT. Amino acids: CASSLRRQGDNTIYF. The whole variable domain, remainder taken from reference TRBV7-2 and TRBJ1-3, is GAGVSQSPSNKVTEKGKDVELRCDPISGHTALYWYRQSLGQGLEFLIYFQGNSAPDKSGLPSDRFSAERTGGSVSTLTIQRTQQEDSAVYLCASSLRRQGDNTIYFGEGSWLTVV.

This clonotype has ten or more counts. This chain joins TRBV7-8 and TRBJ1-5, with 11 bases matching TRBD1. Losses at the gene ends were 5 bases for V and 5 bases for J; bases not matched to a gene: 8. Looked up from germline, CDR1 is SGHVS and CDR2 is FQNEAQ. The CDR3 is 16 residues long. Here the CDR3 reads CASSTRDRGFYQPQHF. The CDR3 DNA follows: TGTGCCAGCAGCACCCGGGACAGGGGGTTCTATCAGCCCCAGCATTTT.

This clonotype showed up many times. This chain links TRBV7-2 with TRBJ2-7; TRBD2 matches 11 bases. This CDR3 comprises 15 residues. Germline CDR1 and CDR2: SGHTA and FQGNSA. Unmatched junction bases numbered 6, after V lost 5 bases and J lost 3 bases. The CDR3 nucleotides read TGTGCCAGCAGCAAACTTAGCGGGGGGGACTACGAGCAGTACTTC. As protein: CASSKLSGGDYEQYF.

V and J are TRBV18 and TRBJ1-5, with a tentative D call TRBD1 (5 bases). The CDR3 has 16 residues. Trimming cost V 3 bases and J 0 bases, with 12 bases left between them. Germline CDR1 KGHSH, CDR2 LQKENI. For the CDR3, the DNA is TGTGCCAGCTCACCGAGTACAGGCTATAGCAATCAGCCCCAGCATTTT. This encodes CASSPSTGYSNQPQHF.

This sequence joins TRBV7-2 and TRBJ1-2; weak D call: TRBD1 (6 bases). The CDR3 has 14 residues. Trimming took 2 bases from V and 7 from J, leaving 14 bases between them. Per the germline V gene, CDR1 is SGHTA and CDR2 is FQGNSA. For the CDR3, the DNA is TGTGCCAGCAGCTTAATTTCGACAGGTGGTGGCTACACCTTC. Its protein is CASSLISTGGGYTF.

The chain combines TRBV6-5 with TRBJ1-6, with no clear D. The V and J ends lost 2 bases and 2 bases respectively, with 4 bases between them. The CDR3 consists of 14 residues. CDR1 MNHEY and CDR2 SVGAGI come from the germline V gene. CDR3 region: CASSYKAYNSPLHF. CDR3 bases: TGTGCCAGCAGTTACAAGGCCTATAATTCACCCCTCCACTTT.

This clonotype was observed a few times. The J gene is TRBJ2-1, the V gene TRBV7-9; TRBD2 is a possible D gene (7 bases). This CDR3 is 16 amino acids long. Germline V gives CDR1 SEHNR, CDR2 FQNEAQ (reference sequence). V lost 5 bases, J lost 7 bases, and 21 bases lay in between. Here the CDR3 DNA reads TGTGCCAGCAGCATAGGGGGGGGGATTCGGGTTAATGAGCAGTTCTTC. Amino acids: CASSIGGGIRVNEQFF.

In this sample, this clonotype turned up a few times. This rearrangement joins TRBV6-2 or TRBV6-3 to TRBJ1-1, with a weak D call TRBD1 (5 bases). The length of the CDR3 is 14 residues. Trimming left V 0 bases short and J 5 bases short, with 10 bases between. The V gene's germline CDR1 is MNHEY and CDR2 SVGEGT. CDR3 nucleotide sequence: TGTGCCAGCAGTTACTCGATAGGGGAGACTGAAGCTTTCTTT. The encoded protein is CASSYSIGETEAFF.

At least ten counts were recorded for this clonotype. The genes are TRBV10-3 and TRBJ1-2; the D is unclear. The CDR3 is 15 amino acids. Germline CDR1 is ENHRY and CDR2 is SYGVKD. V was pared by 4 bases and J by 0 bases, with 12 bases between. The CDR3 coding sequence is TGTGCCATCAGTGGAATGCAGTTAGCTAACTATGGCTACACCTTC. It specifies CAISGMQLANYGYTF.

The rearrangement uses TRBV12-5 and TRBJ1-4; D may be TRBD1 (5 bases). Germline V gives CDR1 LGHNT, CDR2 FRNRAP. CDR3 length equals 13 residues. V was shortened by 3 bases and J by 8 bases, with 10 bases between the two germline ends. The CDR3 loop reads CASGFQGREKLFF. The CDR3 nucleotides are TGTGCTAGTGGTTTCCAGGGTCGCGAAAAACTGTTTTTT.

The chain carries TRBV6-5 and TRBJ1-1, with 9 bases fitting TRBD1. Unmatched junction bases numbered 5, after V lost 6 bases and J lost 3 bases. CDR1 is MNHEY and CDR2 is SVGAGI in the germline V gene. There are 14 residues in the CDR3. The CDR3 DNA follows: TGTGCCAGCAGCCCCGGGACAGGGTACACTGAAGCTTTCTTT. Translating gives CASSPGTGYTEAFF.

This clonotype was picked up a small number of times. V usage is TRBV6-2 or TRBV6-3 and J usage is TRBJ2-3; D is possibly TRBD2 (5 bases). V was pared by 6 bases and J by 7 bases, with 14 bases between. The length of the CDR3 is 13 residues. The V gene's germline CDR1 is MNHEY and CDR2 SVGEGT. The CDR3 sequence is CASSLASSNTQYF. As DNA, the CDR3 is TGTGCCAGCAGCCTGGCTAGCTCAAATACGCAGTATTTT.

CDR3 in amino acids: CASSIDRGRQWQPQHF. The CDR3 coding sequence is TGTGCCAGCAGCATAGACAGGGGACGGCAATGGCAGCCCCAGCATTTT. The chain joins TRBV7-8 to TRBJ1-5; 8 nucleotides align to TRBD1. The CDR3 is 16 residues long. From germline, CDR1 is SGHVS and CDR2 FQNEAQ. Trimming removed 5 bases from V and 7 bases from J; junction bases left unmatched: 13. Full variable domain (remainder filled in from reference TRBV7-8 and TRBJ1-5): GAGVSQSPRYKVAKRGQDVALRCDPISGHVSLFWYQQALGQGPEFLTYFQNEAQLDKSGLPSDRFFAERPEGSVSTLKIQRTQQEDSAVYLCASSIDRGRQWQPQHFGDGTRLSIL.

This clonotype occurred many times. This sequence joins TRBV27 and TRBJ2-3; TRBD2 is a possible D gene (5 bases). CDR3 size: 11 residues. Trimming pared 7 bases from V and 8 bases from J, leaving 10 bases between. The germline CDR1 and CDR2 sequences are MNHEY and SMNVEV (reference sequence). This CDR3 is CASTRGVTQYF. The DNA for the CDR3 is TGTGCCAGCACCCGGGGAGTTACGCAGTATTTT.

This chain joins TRBV27 and TRBJ2-3; no definite D call. Germline values: CDR1 MNHEY, CDR2 SMNVEV (reference sequence). CDR3 size: 16 residues. The V and J ends lost 4 bases and 1 base respectively, with 15 bases between them. For the CDR3, the DNA is TGTGCCAGCAGTTATCAAGGGTCCGCGGGCACAGATACGCAGTATTTT. Translating gives CASSYQGSAGTDTQYF.

This clonotype was counted many times. This chain connects TRBV7-8 to TRBJ1-2; TRBD1 matches 8 bases. Germline loops: CDR1 SGHVS, CDR2 FQNEAQ. Unmatched junction bases numbered 2, after V lost 4 bases and J lost 1 base. The CDR3 extends over 14 amino acids. The CDR3 region is CASSSDRVNYGYTF. CDR3 nucleotide sequence: TGTGCCAGCAGCTCGGACAGGGTTAACTATGGCTACACCTTC. The full variable domain, in which reference TRBV7-8 and TRBJ1-2 provide the parts outside the CDR3, is GAGVSQSPRYKVAKRGQDVALRCDPISGHVSLFWYQQALGQGPEFLTYFQNEAQLDKSGLPSDRFFAERPEGSVSTLKIQRTQQEDSAVYLCASSSDRVNYGYTFGSGTRLTVV.

This clonotype was found many times. The V call is TRBV7-2, the J call TRBJ1-1; D may be TRBD1 (6 bases). V was pared by 5 bases and J by 8 bases, with 15 bases between. Germline lookup yields CDR1 SGHTA and CDR2 FQGNSA. CDR3 length: 13 amino acids. CDR3: CASSRLTGVEAFF. The CDR3 DNA reads as TGTGCCAGCAGCCGCCTGACAGGCGTAGAAGCTTTCTTT.

The V and J genes are TRBV4-2 and TRBJ2-1, with D possibly TRBD2 on 6 matching bases. Germline loops: CDR1 LGHNA, CDR2 YNFKEQ. The CDR3 spans 17 residues. The V gene lost 0 bases and the J gene lost 0 bases, with 12 bases spanning the gap. The CDR3 region is CASSQDPGTHSYNEQFF. The CDR3 bases are TGTGCCAGCAGCCAAGATCCCGGGACTCACTCCTACAATGAGCAGTTCTTC.

This rearrangement joins TRBV5-4 to TRBJ1-4; possibly TRBD1 for D (6 bases). There are 15 residues in the CDR3. V lost 4 bases to trimming and J lost 8 bases, with 18 bases between them. Germline V gives CDR1 SGHNT, CDR2 YYREEE (reference sequence). CDR3 sequence: CASSRTGGAEEKLFF. Here the CDR3 DNA reads TGTGCCAGCAGCAGGACGGGGGGCGCGGAAGAAAAACTGTTTTTT.

The chain combines TRBV7-2 with TRBJ1-5; D gene ambiguous. Trimming cost V 5 bases and J 2 bases, with 13 bases left between them. Germline CDR1 is SGHTA and CDR2 is FQGNSA. The CDR3 is 15 amino acids. Written as DNA, the CDR3 is TGTGCCAGCAGCCTCCTGGGGTTCGGCAATCAGCCCCAGCATTTT. It specifies CASSLLGFGNQPQHF.

This clonotype showed up many times. The chain employs TRBV7-8 and TRBJ1-1; 7 bases line up with TRBD1. The CDR3 totals 17 residues. Germline V gene sequence: CDR1 SGHVS, CDR2 FQNEAQ. J was trimmed by 4 bases and V by 5 bases; bases with no gene match: 16. Here the CDR3 reads CASSMRTGPARGTEAFF. The DNA for the CDR3 is TGTGCCAGCAGCATGAGGACAGGCCCTGCGAGAGGCACTGAAGCTTTCTTT.

This clonotype was counted between two and nine times. This chain uses TRBV6-2 or TRBV6-3 with TRBJ2-3; 8 positions match TRBD2. Germline V lookup: CDR1 MNHEY, CDR2 SVGEGT. V was pared by 6 bases and J by 3 bases, with 8 bases of the junction left unmatched. This CDR3 has 15 amino acids. The CDR3 nucleotides read TGTGCCAGCAGCTTCGTCGAGCGGGGGACAGATACGCAGTATTTT. Amino acids: CASSFVERGTDTQYF.

This clonotype was counted a few times. V gene TRBV12-3 or TRBV12-4 combines with J gene TRBJ1-1; tentative D call: TRBD1 (5 bases). This CDR3 is built from 14 residues. Trimming removed 3 bases at V and 4 bases at J, with 12 bases between. The CDR3 sequence is CASSFPTGGTEAFF. The CDR3 nucleotides read TGTGCCAGCAGTTTTCCCACGGGGGGCACTGAAGCTTTCTTT.

The chain couples TRBV7-2 to TRBJ2-5; 15 bases line up with TRBD2. Looked up from germline, CDR1 is SGHTA and CDR2 is FQGNSA. Losses at the gene ends were 6 bases for V and 5 bases for J; bases not matched to a gene: 7. The CDR3 has 16 amino acids. The CDR3 DNA sequence: TGTGCCAGCAGTCGGACTAGCGGGAGGGCCTGGGAGACCCAGTACTTC. It translates to CASSRTSGRAWETQYF.

This sequence joins TRBV19 and TRBJ2-2, with D perhaps TRBD1 or TRBD2 (5 bases each). The CDR3 runs 15 residues. Germline CDR1 reads LNHDA; CDR2 reads SQIVND (reference sequence). V lost 0 bases, J lost 0 bases, and 5 bases lay in between. This CDR3 is CASSIEGANTGELFF. CDR3 DNA sequence: TGTGCCAGTAGTATAGAGGGGGCGAACACCGGGGAGCTGTTTTTT.